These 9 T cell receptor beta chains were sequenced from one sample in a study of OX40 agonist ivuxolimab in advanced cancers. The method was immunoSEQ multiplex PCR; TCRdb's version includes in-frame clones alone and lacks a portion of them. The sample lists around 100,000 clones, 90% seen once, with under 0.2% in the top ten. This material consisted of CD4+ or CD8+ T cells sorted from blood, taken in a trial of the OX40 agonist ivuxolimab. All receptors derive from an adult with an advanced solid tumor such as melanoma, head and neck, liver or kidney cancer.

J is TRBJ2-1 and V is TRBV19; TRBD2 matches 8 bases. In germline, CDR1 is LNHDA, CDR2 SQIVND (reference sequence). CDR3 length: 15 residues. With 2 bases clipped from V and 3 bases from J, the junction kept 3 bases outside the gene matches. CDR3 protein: CASSIRGGIYNEQFF. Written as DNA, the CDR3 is TGTGCCAGTAGTATACGGGGGGGGATCTACAATGAGCAGTTCTTC.

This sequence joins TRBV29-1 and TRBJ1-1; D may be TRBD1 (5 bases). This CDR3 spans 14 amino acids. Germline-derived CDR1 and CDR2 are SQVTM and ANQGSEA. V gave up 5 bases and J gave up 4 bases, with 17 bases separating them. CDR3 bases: TGCAGCGTTTTGGAGGGGCGGTCGAGCACTGAAGCTTTCTTT. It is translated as CSVLEGRSSTEAFF.

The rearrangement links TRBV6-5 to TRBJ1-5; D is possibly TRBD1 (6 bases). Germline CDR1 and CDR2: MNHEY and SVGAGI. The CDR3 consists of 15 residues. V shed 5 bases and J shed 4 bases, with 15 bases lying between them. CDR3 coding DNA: TGTGCCAGCAGTCCGAAGGGGGGTGGGAATCAGCCCCAGCATTTT. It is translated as CASSPKGGGNQPQHF.

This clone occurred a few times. The CDR3 DNA reads as TGTGCCAGCAGGGACAACCCGAACAATGAGCAGTTCTTC. Translation: CASRDNPNNEQFF. The rearrangement joins TRBV2 to TRBJ2-1; tentative D call: TRBD1 (5 bases). With 6 bases removed from V and 5 bases from J, the gap between germline ends came to 11 bases. Germline-derived CDR1 and CDR2 are SNHLY and FYNNEI. The CDR3 covers 13 residues.

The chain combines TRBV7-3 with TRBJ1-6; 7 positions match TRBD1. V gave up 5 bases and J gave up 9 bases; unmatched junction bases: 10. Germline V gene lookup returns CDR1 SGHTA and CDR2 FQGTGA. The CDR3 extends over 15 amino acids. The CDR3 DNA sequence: TGTGCCAGCAGCATCGGGACAGAAGTTTCTTCACCCCTCCACTTT. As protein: CASSIGTEVSSPLHF.

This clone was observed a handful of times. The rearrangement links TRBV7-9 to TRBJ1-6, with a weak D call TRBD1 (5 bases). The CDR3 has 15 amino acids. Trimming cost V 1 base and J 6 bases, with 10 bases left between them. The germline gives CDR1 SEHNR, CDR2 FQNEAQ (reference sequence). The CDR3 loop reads CASSLVGGANSPLHF. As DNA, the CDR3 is TGTGCCAGCAGCTTAGTCGGTGGGGCTAATTCACCCCTCCACTTT.

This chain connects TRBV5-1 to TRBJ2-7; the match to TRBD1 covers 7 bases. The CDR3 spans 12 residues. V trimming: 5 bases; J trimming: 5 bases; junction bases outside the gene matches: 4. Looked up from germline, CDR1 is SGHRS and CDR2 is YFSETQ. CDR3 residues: CASRQGNHEQYF. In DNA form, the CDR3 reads TGCGCCAGCAGACAGGGGAATCACGAGCAGTACTTC.

CDR3 protein: CASSLVARGEQYF. DNA for the CDR3: TGCGCCAGCAGCTTGGTTGCTCGCGGCGAGCAGTACTTC. The V gene is TRBV5-1, the J gene TRBJ2-7, with unresolved D. Germline CDR1 SGHRS, CDR2 YFSETQ. CDR3 length: 13 amino acids. Trimming took 0 bases from V and 6 from J, leaving 10 bases between them.

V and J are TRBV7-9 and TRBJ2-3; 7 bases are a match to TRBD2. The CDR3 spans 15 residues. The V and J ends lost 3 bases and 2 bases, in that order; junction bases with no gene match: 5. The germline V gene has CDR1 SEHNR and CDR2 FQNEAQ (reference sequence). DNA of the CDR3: TGTGCCAGCAGCTTGGCTAGCGGATTCACAGATACGCAGTATTTT. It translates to CASSLASGFTDTQYF.